Presented here are 26 T cell receptor beta chains from one specimen sequenced in a study of radiotherapy plus CTLA-4 blockade in lung cancer. Here immunoSEQ multiplex PCR was the method, and the copy in TCRdb shows in-frame clones only, minus some. The sample has 84,000 or so clones, approximately 80% seen once. Sequences were derived from peripheral blood, sampled from a patient treated with radiotherapy plus ipilimumab. The receptors originated from a human donor with non-small cell lung cancer that progressed on radiotherapy plus ipilimumab.

V usage is TRBV9 and J usage is TRBJ1-2; the D is unclear. The germline gives CDR1 SGDLS, CDR2 YYNGEE. CDR3 length equals 15 residues. The V gene lost 0 bases and the J gene lost 6 bases, with 15 bases spanning the gap. The CDR3 nucleotides read TGTGCCAGCAGCGTAGGGTTGGGCAGCTTGAATGGCTACACCTTC. Translating it yields CASSVGLGSLNGYTF.

This clone was picked up a small number of times. J is TRBJ1-2 and V is TRBV19; D is possibly TRBD1 (6 bases). The germline CDR1 and CDR2 sequences are LNHDA and SQIVND (reference sequence). The CDR3 length is 15 residues. Trimming cost V 3 bases and J 1 base, with 12 bases left between them. The CDR3 spells CASSMPDRFNYGYTF. CDR3 nucleotides: TGTGCCAGTAGTATGCCGGACAGATTTAACTATGGCTACACCTTC.

The CDR3 coding sequence is TGTGCCAGCAATGACAGGGGACAGTCCTACGAGCAGTACTTC. This gives the protein CASNDRGQSYEQYF. The chain recombines TRBV2 with TRBJ2-7; 8 positions match TRBD1. V was pared by 7 bases and J by 1 base, with 6 bases of the junction left unmatched. Germline values: CDR1 SNHLY, CDR2 FYNNEI. This CDR3 has 14 residues.

The chain links TRBV30 to TRBJ1-6; 7 bases line up with TRBD1. Germline assignment: CDR1 GTSNPN and CDR2 SVGIG (reference sequence). CDR3 size: 14 residues. J lost 6 bases, V lost 2 bases, and 4 bases had no gene match. The CDR3 sequence: CAWSLGQINSPLHF. The CDR3 region has the DNA TGTGCCTGGAGTCTGGGACAGATTAATTCACCCCTCCACTTT.

This clone was seen only a few times. This chain uses TRBV11-2 with TRBJ1-5, with a possible D match to TRBD1 (6 bases). This CDR3 contains 15 residues. Germline CDR1 reads SGHAT; CDR2 reads FQNNGV. Trimming left V 0 bases short and J 2 bases short, with 8 bases between. The CDR3 nucleotides are TGTGCCAGCAGCTTAGATTCAGGGGGCAATCAGCCCCAGCATTTT. It encodes CASSLDSGGNQPQHF.

The chain is built from TRBV7-2 and TRBJ2-2, with D perhaps TRBD2 (6 bases). Trimming removed 5 bases at V and 5 bases at J, with 9 bases between. From germline, CDR1 is SGHTA and CDR2 FQGNSA. The CDR3 consists of 13 residues. DNA of the CDR3: TGTGCCAGCAGCCGTGGGACTACCGGGGAGCTGTTTTTT. It encodes CASSRGTTGELFF.

This clone has a handful of counts. The V gene is TRBV27, the J gene TRBJ2-7, with 7 bases that match TRBD2. Germline V gene data show CDR1 as MNHEY and CDR2 as SMNVEV (reference sequence). Unmatched junction bases numbered 8, after V lost 8 bases and J lost 4 bases. The CDR3 extends over 13 amino acids. This chain's CDR3 is CASREAGKYEQYF. DNA of the CDR3: TGTGCCAGCCGGGAGGCAGGGAAATACGAGCAGTACTTC.

The chain employs TRBV5-1 and TRBJ2-5, with a tentative D call TRBD2 (6 bases). The CDR3 covers 15 residues. V was cut by 0 bases and J by 5 bases, with 14 bases left in between. Germline V gene sequence: CDR1 SGHRS, CDR2 YFSETQ. The CDR3 here is CASSLGTSRGETQYF. In nucleotides, the CDR3 is TGCGCCAGCAGCTTGGGAACGTCACGGGGGGAGACCCAGTACTTC.

This clone was recorded a few times. The chain carries TRBV9 and TRBJ1-1, with unresolved D. The CDR3 extends over 15 amino acids. V lost 0 bases, J lost 5 bases, and 14 bases lay in between. The V gene's germline CDR1 is SGDLS and CDR2 YYNGEE. The CDR3 spells CASSVAGRSWTEAFF. The DNA for the CDR3 is TGTGCCAGCAGCGTAGCTGGTCGGAGTTGGACTGAAGCTTTCTTT.

This clone has only one observation. CDR3: CASSLVAGGPDTQYF. CDR3 DNA: TGTGCCAGCAGCTTAGTAGCGGGAGGCCCAGATACGCAGTATTTT. The chain links TRBV7-9 to TRBJ2-3; TRBD2 aligns across 10 bases. V gave up 1 base and J gave up 4 bases; unmatched junction bases: 2. Germline V gene sequence: CDR1 SEHNR, CDR2 FQNEAQ (reference sequence). The CDR3 consists of 15 residues.

This chain connects TRBV30 to TRBJ2-2, with TRBD1 identical over 7 bases. The V segment lost 2 bases and the J segment 2 bases; nucleotides outside the gene matches: 2. The CDR3 is 14 residues long. Germline CDR1 GTSNPN, CDR2 SVGIG (reference sequence). CDR3 DNA sequence: TGTGCCTGGAGTAAGGGGGCTAACACCGGGGAGCTGTTTTTT. This sequence encodes CAWSKGANTGELFF.

The chain employs TRBV15 and TRBJ2-5; D uncertain. V lost 0 bases to trimming and J lost 2 bases, with 10 bases between them. CDR3 size: 15 residues. CDR1 is LNHNV, CDR2 YYDKDF, per germline (reference sequence). For the CDR3, the DNA is TGTGCCACCAGCAGAGATCAGGCACAACAAGAGACCCAGTACTTC. The encoded protein is CATSRDQAQQETQYF.

The rearrangement uses TRBV7-3 and TRBJ2-4; a possible D gene is TRBD1 (6 bases). V lost 5 bases and J 3 bases, leaving 23 bases between the germline ends. This CDR3 has 18 residues. Germline CDR1 is SGHTA and CDR2 is FQGTGA. This chain's CDR3 is CASSPLISPGARKNIQYF. As DNA, the CDR3 is TGTGCCAGCAGCCCTTTAATTAGTCCAGGGGCGCGCAAAAACATTCAGTACTTC.

The chain combines TRBV4-1 with TRBJ1-2, with unresolved D. The CDR3 length is 15 residues. Germline CDR1 and CDR2: MGHRA and YSYEKL. With 0 bases removed from V and 2 bases from J, the gap between germline ends came to 10 bases. This CDR3 is CASSQDTLGNYGYTF. The CDR3 DNA sequence: TGCGCCAGCAGCCAAGATACCTTAGGAAACTATGGCTACACCTTC.

The chain has TRBV7-9 and TRBJ1-2; D remains unclear. From germline, CDR1 is SEHNR and CDR2 FQNEAQ (reference sequence). V lost 5 bases and J 4 bases, leaving 23 bases between the germline ends. The CDR3 is made up of 17 amino acids. The CDR3 DNA is TGTGCCAGCAGCCTTTTCCTGTTGGATAGTCGCGGCTATGGCTACACCTTC. This sequence encodes CASSLFLLDSRGYGYTF.

V is TRBV5-1 and J is TRBJ2-2, with D possibly matching TRBD2 (7 bases). V shed 4 bases and J shed 6 bases, with 16 bases lying between them. This CDR3 has 15 amino acids. Germline CDR1 SGHRS, CDR2 YFSETQ. CDR3 coding DNA: TGCGCCAGCAGCGGTTTCGGGGAGGGGGCCGGGGAGCTGTTTTTT. Amino acids: CASSGFGEGAGELFF.

V is TRBV5-1 and J is TRBJ2-3, with a possible D match to TRBD2 (6 bases). Germline-derived CDR1 and CDR2 are SGHRS and YFSETQ. Deletions cut 4 bases from V and 0 bases from J, with 18 bases between. CDR3 size: 17 residues. CDR3: CASSLNPGLTSTDTQYF. In DNA, the CDR3 is TGCGCCAGCAGCCTGAATCCGGGACTGACTAGCACAGATACGCAGTATTTT.

The J gene is TRBJ1-5, the V gene TRBV5-5; 12 bases map to TRBD1. The length of the CDR3 is 20 residues. The V gene's germline CDR1 is SGHKS and CDR2 YYEKEE (reference sequence). The ends lost 1 base at V and 4 bases at J; junction bases unmatched: 15. The CDR3, as DNA: TGTGCCAGCAGCTTGTGGGGGACAGGGGGCCCTAGCTCATCGAATCAGCCCCAGCATTTT. Translation gives CASSLWGTGGPSSSNQPQHF. Full variable domain (rest looked up from reference TRBV5-5 and TRBJ1-5): DAGVTQSPTHLIKTRGQQVTLRCSPISGHKSVSWYQQVLGQGPQFIFQYYEKEERGRGNFPDRFSARQFPNYSSELNVNALLLGDSALYLCASSLWGTGGPSSSNQPQHFGDGTRLSIL.

The V and J genes are TRBV10-3 and TRBJ2-7, with D perhaps TRBD2 (5 bases). The CDR3 contains 14 residues. Germline-derived CDR1 and CDR2 are ENHRY and SYGVKD. Between the trimmed V and J ends, which lost 6 bases and 2 bases, there was a span of 14 bases. CDR3 protein: CAISAGPSTYEQYF. The CDR3 DNA sequence: TGTGCCATCAGCGCGGGCCCCAGCACCTACGAGCAGTACTTC.

The V and J genes are TRBV25-1 and TRBJ1-1; TRBD1 matches at 8 bases. Looked up from germline, CDR1 is MGHDK and CDR2 is SYGVNS. V dropped 3 bases and J dropped 7; count of bases not matched to a gene: 4. CDR3 length: 13 amino acids. The CDR3, as DNA: TGTGCCAGCAGTGAGTTAGGACAGGGTGAAGCTTTCTTT. It yields the protein CASSELGQGEAFF.

The rearrangement uses TRBV4-3 and TRBJ2-7, with 7 bases that match TRBD1. The CDR3 is 15 residues long. V dropped 4 bases and J dropped 2; count of bases not matched to a gene: 8. Germline V gene lookup returns CDR1 LGHNA and CDR2 YSLEER. The CDR3 DNA reads TGCGCCAGCAGCCGAACTAGGACAGGACCCTACGAGCAGTACTTC. Protein product: CASSRTRTGPYEQYF.

The rearrangement joins TRBV30 to TRBJ1-5; no clear D. The V gene's germline CDR1 is GTSNPN and CDR2 SVGIG (reference sequence). V was clipped by 1 base and J by 6 bases, with 13 bases between them. This CDR3 comprises 14 residues. Here the CDR3 DNA reads TGTGCCTGGAGTGCCAATTCGGGAAGTCAGCCCCAGCATTTT. Its protein product is CAWSANSGSQPQHF.

V usage is TRBV18 and J usage is TRBJ2-7; D may correspond to TRBD1 or TRBD2 (8 bases each). From germline, CDR1 is KGHSH and CDR2 LQKENI. The CDR3 consists of 15 residues. Trimming removed 2 bases at V and 7 bases at J, with 18 bases between. The DNA for the CDR3 is TGTGCCAGCTCACCAAAGGACAGGGCGGGGGGAGAGCAGTACTTC. The encoded protein is CASSPKDRAGGEQYF.

In its sample, this clone was seen once. The V call is TRBV9, the J call TRBJ2-3; D remains unclear. The length of the CDR3 is 13 residues. Between the trimmed V and J ends, which lost 4 bases and 2 bases, there was a span of 8 bases. Looked up from germline, CDR1 is SGDLS and CDR2 is YYNGEE. The CDR3 region is CASSQGITDTQYF. CDR3 DNA: TGTGCCAGCAGCCAAGGGATCACAGATACGCAGTATTTT.

J is TRBJ2-4 and V is TRBV27, with TRBD2 matching over 13 bases. This CDR3 region has 17 residues. The trim removed 4 bases at V and 1 base at J, leaving 4 bases unmatched. The germline V gene encodes CDR1 MNHEY and CDR2 SMNVEV (reference sequence). CDR3 bases: TGTGCCAGCAGTTCCTCGACTAGCGGGGGGGCCAAAAACATTCAGTACTTC. As protein: CASSSSTSGGAKNIQYF.

The rearrangement uses TRBV18 and TRBJ2-3; D gene unclear. Germline loops: CDR1 KGHSH, CDR2 LQKENI. The CDR3 has 15 amino acids. Trimming shortened V by 3 bases and J by 5 bases, and 15 bases separated the two germline ends. The CDR3 reads CASSPIWGGIDTQYF. As DNA, the CDR3 is TGTGCCAGCTCACCCATTTGGGGTGGAATAGATACGCAGTATTTT. The full variable domain, completed using reference TRBV18 and TRBJ2-3, is NAGVMQNPRHLVRRRGQEARLRCSPMKGHSHVYWYRQLPEEGLKFMVYLQKENIIDESGMPKERFSAEFPKEGPSILRIQQVVRGDSAAYFCASSPIWGGIDTQYFGPGTRLTVL.